The T cell receptor (beta chain) under discussion was sequenced for a study of T cell responses to AZD1222 COVID-19 vaccine. Broader study findings: Among the donors, most were white British and more were female, and clonal diversity was possibly underestimated.

On this clone itself: Its antigen is currently unknown.

Using immunoSEQ multiplex PCR, the repertoire was profiled, and TCRdb retains in-frame clones only, with some absent. The profile covers some 36,000 clones, with roughly nine tenths appearing a single time and about 7% taken by the ten largest. The trim removed 4 bases at V and 7 bases at J, leaving 12 bases unmatched. Germline V gene lookup returns CDR1 KGHDR and CDR2 SFDVKD. This CDR3 has 16 residues. The chain employs TRBV24-1 and TRBJ2-4; 7 nucleotides match TRBD2. The specimen was peripheral blood, collected on day 0 of AZD1222 vaccination. The sequence was obtained from an adult in good health. CDR3 loop: CATSDSGGGRENIQYF. CDR3 nucleotides: TGTGCCACCAGTGACTCGGGGGGAGGGCGCGAGAACATTCAGTACTTC.